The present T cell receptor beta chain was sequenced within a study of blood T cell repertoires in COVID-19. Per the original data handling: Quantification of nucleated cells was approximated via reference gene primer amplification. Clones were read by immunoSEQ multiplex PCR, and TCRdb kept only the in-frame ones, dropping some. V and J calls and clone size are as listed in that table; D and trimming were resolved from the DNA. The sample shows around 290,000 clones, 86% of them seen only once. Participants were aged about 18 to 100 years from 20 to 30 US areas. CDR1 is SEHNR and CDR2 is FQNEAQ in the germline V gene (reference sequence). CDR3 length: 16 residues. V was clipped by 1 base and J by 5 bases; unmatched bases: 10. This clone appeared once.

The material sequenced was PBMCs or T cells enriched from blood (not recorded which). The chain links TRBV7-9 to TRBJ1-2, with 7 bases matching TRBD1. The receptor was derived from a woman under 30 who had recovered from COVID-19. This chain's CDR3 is CASSLEGAPSFYGYTF. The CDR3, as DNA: TGTGCCAGCAGCTTAGAGGGGGCCCCCTCCTTTTATGGCTACACCTTC.